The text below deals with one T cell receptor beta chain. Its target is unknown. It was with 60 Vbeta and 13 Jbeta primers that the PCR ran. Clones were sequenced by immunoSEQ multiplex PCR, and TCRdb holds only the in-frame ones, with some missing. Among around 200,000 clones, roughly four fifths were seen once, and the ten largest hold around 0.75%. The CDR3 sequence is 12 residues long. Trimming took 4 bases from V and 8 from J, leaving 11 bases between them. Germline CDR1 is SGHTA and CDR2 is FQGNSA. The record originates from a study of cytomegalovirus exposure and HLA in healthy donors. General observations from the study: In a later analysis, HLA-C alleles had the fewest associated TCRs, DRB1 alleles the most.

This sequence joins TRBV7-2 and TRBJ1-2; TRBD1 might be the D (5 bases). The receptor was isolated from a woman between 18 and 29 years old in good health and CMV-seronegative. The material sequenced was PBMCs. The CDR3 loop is CASSSRVFGYTF. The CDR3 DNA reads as TGTGCCAGCAGCTCCAGGGTTTTCGGCTACACCTTC.